These T cell receptor beta chains were read from a single sample in a study of Graves' ophthalmopathy and Graves' hyperthyroidism. TCRdb re-analysed the multiplex PCR reads in MiXCR, keeping a single row per CDR3 protein. The repertoire includes 600,000 to 950,000 distinct CDR3 sequences, approximately 40% of them detected once, and around 40% sits in the top ten. Sequenced input: peripheral blood. These receptors came from an adult man with Graves' ophthalmopathy. CDR3s include the opening cysteine and the closing phenylalanine or tryptophan.

j_call: TRBJ2-5; v_call: TRBV25-1; cdr3_aa: CATLDLEQQYF
j_call: TRBJ2-1; v_call: TRBV11-3; cdr3_aa: CASSLVVAGGGREQFF
j_call: TRBJ1-4; v_call: TRBV29-1; cdr3_aa: CSAIGGTNEKLFF
j_call: TRBJ1-1; v_call: TRBV29-1; cdr3_aa: CSVEEGLGTEAFF
j_call: TRBJ2-2; v_call: TRBV12-3/TRBV12-4; cdr3_aa: CASSPLARESGELFF
j_call: TRBJ2-5; v_call: TRBV2; cdr3_aa: CASKANTGETQYF
j_call: TRBJ2-7; v_call: TRBV2; cdr3_aa: CASSELPGHGYEQYF
j_call: TRBJ1-4; v_call: TRBV7-2; cdr3_aa: CASRPGSTNEKLFF
j_call: TRBJ1-2; v_call: TRBV29-1; cdr3_aa: CSVGTAYNYGYTF
j_call: TRBJ2-7; v_call: TRBV28; cdr3_aa: CASSLKVHEQYF
j_call: TRBJ1-2; v_call: TRBV11-3; cdr3_aa: CASSALPPGTNYGYTF
j_call: TRBJ2-5; v_call: TRBV7-2; cdr3_aa: CASSLASGSPWETQYF
j_call: TRBJ2-5; v_call: TRBV10-3; cdr3_aa: CASIQGGAQETQYF
j_call: NA; v_call: TRBV9; cdr3_aa: CASSQEPVRAYEQYF
j_call: TRBJ2-2; v_call: TRBV20-1; cdr3_aa: CSATSGQGASGELFF
j_call: TRBJ1-2; v_call: TRBV10-3; cdr3_aa: CASSLDRRGNGYTF
j_call: TRBJ1-6; v_call: TRBV7-9; cdr3_aa: CASSQDPRSYSPLHF
j_call: TRBJ2-5; v_call: TRBV14; cdr3_aa: CASSQDLGGLSETQYF
j_call: TRBJ2-7; v_call: TRBV6-5; cdr3_aa: CASSESGGWSYEQYF
j_call: TRBJ2-6; v_call: TRBV10-2; cdr3_aa: CAIGRQGSGANVLTF
j_call: TRBJ2-2; v_call: TRBV25-1; cdr3_aa: CASSASRRVGELFF
j_call: TRBJ1-5; v_call: TRBV12-3/TRBV12-4; cdr3_aa: CASSFSQWLYQPQHF
j_call: TRBJ2-5; v_call: TRBV4-3; cdr3_aa: CASSQVPEKTAYQETQYF